These T cell receptor beta chains were read from a single sample in a study of vaccination effects on CD4 cells after COVID-19. Their antigens remain unidentified. Clones were read by immunoSEQ multiplex PCR, and TCRdb kept only the in-frame ones, dropping some. The sample records 20,000 to 30,000 clones, approximately 80% being singletons. Sample: CD4+ T cells from PBMCs cultured with HCoV-NL63 spike peptides, taken before COVID-19 vaccination. All receptors derive from a human donor who had a prior SARS-CoV-2 infection. The CDR3 runs from the conserved cysteine through the conserved F or W. A D gene is named only where the DNA matches it firmly. Clone size appears in some rows only: once, few, many, or a class for an expanded clone.

J gene,D gene,V gene,clone size,CDR3 protein,CDR3 DNA
TRBJ1-5,-,TRBV9,-,CASSPKNSYNQPQHF,TGTGCCAGCAGCCCAAAGAACAGCTACAATCAGCCCCAGCATTTT
TRBJ1-2,-,TRBV18,-,CASSPQALYGYTF,TGTGCCAGCTCACCACAGGCCCTCTATGGCTACACCTTC
TRBJ2-3,-,TRBV5-1,-,CASRMGWDTQYF,TGCGCCAGCAGGATGGGGTGGGATACGCAGTATTTT
TRBJ2-3,-,TRBV27,once,CASRYMGGDSTDTQYF,TGTGCCAGCAGATACATGGGGGGTGATAGCACAGATACGCAGTATTTT
TRBJ1-2,-,TRBV11-3,-,CASSYGSEAGYGYTF,TGTGCCAGCAGCTACGGCTCCGAGGCGGGCTATGGCTACACCTTC
TRBJ2-1,-,TRBV4-1,-,CASSRWGPGNEQFF,TGCGCCAGCAGCCGCTGGGGCCCGGGCAATGAGCAGTTCTTC
TRBJ2-5,-,TRBV21-1,-,CASSNSWTSGRWSEETQYF,TGTGCCAGCAGCAATAGCTGGACTAGCGGGAGGTGGTCGGAAGAGACCCAGTACTTC
TRBJ2-7,TRBD2,TRBV5-1,-,CASSLRGGGYEQYF,TGCGCCAGCAGCTTGCGCGGGGGTGGGTACGAGCAGTACTTC
TRBJ2-7,TRBD1,TRBV5-4,few,CASSRDRGQGEQYF,TGTGCCAGCAGCAGGGACAGGGGGCAAGGGGAGCAGTACTTC
TRBJ2-6,-,TRBV28,once,CATLPPLQGSGANVLTF,TGTGCCACACTCCCACCCCTACAGGGCTCTGGGGCCAACGTCCTGACTTTC
TRBJ2-1,TRBD2,TRBV7-3,-,CASSLAGTSGLNEQFF,TGTGCCAGCAGCTTAGCCGGGACTAGCGGTCTAAATGAGCAGTTCTTC
TRBJ2-3,TRBD2,TRBV5-4,-,CASRQSSGSTDTQYF,TGTGCCAGCAGGCAATCTAGCGGGAGCACAGATACGCAGTATTTT
TRBJ1-5,TRBD1,TRBV27,-,CASSRQGASNQPQHF,TGTGCCAGCAGTCGGCAGGGGGCTAGCAATCAGCCCCAGCATTTT
TRBJ2-7,TRBD2,TRBV29-1,-,CSVGRLAGGEQYF,TGCAGCGTTGGTAGACTAGCGGGAGGTGAGCAGTACTTC
TRBJ2-1,TRBD1,TRBV6-5,-,CASSRIGTAYNEQFF,TGTGCCAGCAGTAGAATTGGGACAGCCTACAATGAGCAGTTCTTC
TRBJ1-3,-,TRBV3-1/TRBV3-2,few,CASSQGGNTIYF,TGTGCCAGCAGCCAAGGGGGAAACACCATATATTTT
TRBJ2-2,TRBD1,TRBV4-2,-,CASSPPSGTGQTGELFF,TGTGCCAGCAGCCCACCCTCCGGGACAGGGCAAACGGGGGAGCTGTTTTTT
TRBJ2-2,TRBD1,TRBV6-5,few,CASRAGQGSPGELFF,TGTGCCAGCAGAGCGGGACAGGGGTCTCCCGGGGAGCTGTTTTTT
TRBJ2-3,-,TRBV6-5,-,CASRVVDPEPQYF,TGTGCCAGCAGGGTCGTGGATCCCGAACCTCAGTATTTT
TRBJ2-5,-,TRBV5-1,-,CASSLGETGQETQYF,TGCGCCAGCAGCTTGGGGGAGACGGGTCAAGAGACCCAGTACTTC
TRBJ2-5,-,TRBV7-3,-,CASSSQPGPEETQYF,TGTGCCAGCAGCTCACAACCCGGACCCGAAGAGACCCAGTACTTC
TRBJ2-7,TRBD2,TRBV6-5,once,CASSSRWSGRPYEQYF,TGTGCCAGCAGTTCGCGGTGGAGCGGGAGACCCTACGAGCAGTACTTC
TRBJ2-6,-,TRBV7-9,-,CASSFLRHSGANVLTF,TGTGCCAGCAGCTTCTTGCGGCACTCTGGGGCCAACGTCCTGACTTTC
TRBJ2-2,-,TRBV5-4,-,CASSLPGRSGTGELFF,TGTGCCAGCAGCTTGCCAGGTAGAAGCGGGACCGGGGAGCTGTTTTTT
TRBJ2-3,-,TRBV2,-,CASSGFGTDTQYF,TGTGCCAGCAGTGGGTTTGGCACAGATACGCAGTATTTT
TRBJ2-1,-,TRBV5-1,-,CASAGSGLYNEQFF,TGCGCCAGCGCGGGGAGCGGGCTGTACAATGAGCAGTTCTTC
TRBJ2-1,TRBD2,TRBV6-4,-,CASSELAGGYNEQFF,TGTGCCAGCAGTGAGCTAGCGGGAGGCTACAATGAGCAGTTCTTC
TRBJ2-1,-,TRBV5-1,-,CASSLRMSSYNEQFF,TGCGCCAGCAGCTTGAGGATGAGCTCCTACAATGAGCAGTTCTTC
TRBJ1-3,-,TRBV3-1/TRBV3-2,-,CASSQGRSSGNTIYF,TGTGCCAGCAGCCAGGGACGGAGCTCTGGAAACACCATATATTTT
TRBJ2-1,TRBD2,TRBV5-4,once,CASSRTGTSPHNEQFF,TGTGCCAGCAGCCGTACCGGGACTAGTCCGCACAATGAGCAGTTCTTC
TRBJ1-3,TRBD1,TRBV5-6,-,CASSLQGAMGNTIYF,TGTGCCAGCAGCTTGCAGGGGGCGATGGGAAACACCATATATTTT
TRBJ1-3,-,TRBV11-2,-,CASSLGGGNTIYF,TGTGCCAGCAGCTTAGGAGGAGGAAACACCATATATTTT
TRBJ2-3,TRBD2,TRBV5-4,-,CASSPQRELDTQYF,TGTGCCAGCAGCCCCCAGCGGGAGTTAGATACGCAGTATTTT
TRBJ2-5,-,TRBV7-9,once,CASSLWGREETQYF,TGTGCCAGCAGCTTATGGGGGCGCGAAGAGACCCAGTACTTC
TRBJ2-7,-,TRBV7-9,-,CASSLVQGTEQYF,TGTGCCAGCAGCTTGGTCCAGGGTACCGAGCAGTACTTC
TRBJ1-6,-,TRBV5-4,once,CASSLEGALNSPLHF,TGTGCCAGCAGCTTGGAAGGGGCGCTTAATTCACCCCTCCACTTT
TRBJ2-7,-,TRBV5-1,-,CASSLRDGSYEQYF,TGCGCCAGCAGCCTCAGGGACGGCTCCTACGAGCAGTACTTC
TRBJ1-2,-,TRBV7-9,-,CASSLGGPARRYTF,TGTGCCAGCAGCTTAGGCGGGCCAGCCCGGAGGTACACCTTC
TRBJ2-4,-,TRBV2,-,CASSDRRAKNIQYF,TGTGCCAGCAGTGATCGGAGGGCAAAAAACATTCAGTACTTC
TRBJ2-1,-,TRBV11-3,-,CASSLGDYAYNEQFF,TGTGCCAGCAGCTTAGGAGACTACGCCTACAATGAGCAGTTCTTC
TRBJ1-1,-,TRBV9,-,CASSWGDGNTEAFF,TGTGCCAGCAGCTGGGGGGATGGGAACACTGAAGCTTTCTTT
TRBJ2-5,TRBD1,TRBV5-1,-,CASSYSTPGQGKETQYF,TGCGCCAGCAGCTACTCTACCCCGGGACAGGGAAAAGAGACCCAGTACTTC
TRBJ2-7,-,TRBV21-1,-,CASSNQGDACYEQYF,TGTGCCAGCAGCAACCAGGGTGACGCTTGCTACGAGCAGTACTTC
TRBJ2-2,-,TRBV29-1,-,CSVAASTSVNTGELFF,TGCAGCGTTGCGGCGTCCACGTCTGTGAACACCGGGGAGCTGTTTTTT
TRBJ2-2,TRBD2,TRBV4-2,-,CASSQDGTSGREELFF,TGTGCCAGCAGCCAAGATGGGACTAGCGGGAGGGAGGAGCTGTTTTTT
TRBJ2-1,-,TRBV30,-,CAWSPPGLSSGEQFF,TGTGCCTGGAGTCCACCGGGACTCTCTTCAGGCGAGCAGTTCTTC
TRBJ1-1,-,TRBV10-3,-,CAITERGDTEAFF,TGTGCCATCACTGAAAGGGGGGACACTGAAGCTTTCTTT
TRBJ2-5,-,TRBV3-1/TRBV3-2,-,CASSSLGVGRETQYF,TGTGCCAGCAGCTCGTTGGGGGTCGGACGAGAGACCCAGTACTTC
TRBJ2-5,-,TRBV21-1,-,CASSLAKPGTAHPYQETQYF,TGTGCCAGCAGCCTAGCAAAGCCTGGGACAGCTCATCCATACCAAGAGACCCAGTACTTC
TRBJ1-2,-,TRBV7-9,-,CASSPLTGPNYGYTF,TGTGCCAGCAGCCCCCTCACAGGTCCTAACTATGGCTACACCTTC
TRBJ2-7,-,TRBV7-2,-,CASSLRRDSYEQYF,TGTGCCAGCAGCTTAAGGAGGGACAGCTACGAGCAGTACTTC
TRBJ2-7,-,TRBV7-2,-,CASSPGAPGYEQYF,TGTGCCAGCAGCCCCGGGGCGCCTGGCTACGAGCAGTACTTC
TRBJ2-3,-,TRBV7-3,-,CASSIQGTDTQYF,TGTGCCAGCAGCATCCAGGGTACAGATACGCAGTATTTT
TRBJ2-1,-,TRBV11-1,-,CASRLTWRDTNEQFF,TGTGCCAGCCGGCTCACCTGGAGAGACACGAATGAGCAGTTCTTC
TRBJ2-2,TRBD2,TRBV18,-,CASSSAKREYVNTGELFF,TGTGCCAGCTCCTCGGCCAAGCGGGAGTACGTGAACACCGGGGAGCTGTTTTTT